The rows below give T cell receptor beta chains drawn from one sample of a study of cytomegalovirus exposure and HLA in healthy donors. Repertoires were generated with immunoSEQ multiplex PCR, while TCRdb's copy carries only in-frame clones and drops some. There are about 160,000 clones in the sample, with around 1.5% held by the top ten. The sequenced material came from PBMCs. The source of these receptors is a woman between 50 and 59 years old in good health and CMV-seronegative. Each CDR3 is given with its conserved first and last residue. The D gene is left open where the match is weak.

v_gene: TRBV19; j_gene: TRBJ2-7; d_gene: -; CDR3nt: TGTGCCAGTAGTATAGGTAGCGGCTACGAGCAGTACTTC; CDR3aa: CASSIGSGYEQYF
v_gene: TRBV28; j_gene: TRBJ1-2; d_gene: TRBD1; CDR3nt: TGTGCCAGCAGCCTACAGGGGGCGATTGGCTACACCTTC; CDR3aa: CASSLQGAIGYTF
v_gene: TRBV28; j_gene: TRBJ1-2; d_gene: TRBD1; CDR3nt: TGTGCCAGCAGTTTCCTCGACAGGGGGGGAGGCTACACCTTC; CDR3aa: CASSFLDRGGGYTF
v_gene: TRBV2; j_gene: TRBJ2-7; d_gene: TRBD1; CDR3nt: TGTGCCAGCATAATCGTAACAGGGGGGGAGCAGTACTTC; CDR3aa: CASIIVTGGEQYF
v_gene: TRBV7-3; j_gene: TRBJ2-7; d_gene: -; CDR3nt: TGTGCCAGCAGCTTGGGCAGATCTTACGAGCAGTACTTC; CDR3aa: CASSLGRSYEQYF
v_gene: TRBV6-5; j_gene: TRBJ1-5; d_gene: -; CDR3nt: TGTGCCAGCAGTTTCCGCAGGGCGGATCAGCCCCAGCATTTT; CDR3aa: CASSFRRADQPQHF
v_gene: TRBV11-2; j_gene: TRBJ2-7; d_gene: -; CDR3nt: TGTGCCAGCAGCTTAGCCTTGAGAGGCGTGCAGTACTTC; CDR3aa: CASSLALRGVQYF
v_gene: TRBV28; j_gene: TRBJ2-5; d_gene: -; CDR3nt: TGTGCCAGCAGTCCGTTGGAGACCCAGTACTTC; CDR3aa: CASSPLETQYF
v_gene: TRBV5-1; j_gene: TRBJ1-5; d_gene: -; CDR3nt: TGCGCCAGCAGCTTGGTAGTGGGGGGTCAGCCCCAGCATTTT; CDR3aa: CASSLVVGGQPQHF
v_gene: TRBV7-9; j_gene: TRBJ1-1; d_gene: -; CDR3nt: TGTGCCAGCAGCTTGACATCCACTGAAGCTTTCTTT; CDR3aa: CASSLTSTEAFF
v_gene: TRBV9; j_gene: TRBJ1-3; d_gene: TRBD1; CDR3nt: TGTGCCGGCAGCCCCCGGACAGGCTACTCTGGAAACACCATATATTTT; CDR3aa: CAGSPRTGYSGNTIYF
v_gene: TRBV5-4; j_gene: TRBJ1-1; d_gene: -; CDR3nt: TGTGCCAGCACCTCCCTCAACACTGAAGCTTTCTTT; CDR3aa: CASTSLNTEAFF
v_gene: TRBV7-8; j_gene: TRBJ2-2; d_gene: -; CDR3nt: TGTGCCAGCAGCTTAAGAAGTGACAGCCTCACCGGGGAGCTGTTTTTT; CDR3aa: CASSLRSDSLTGELFF
v_gene: TRBV4-2; j_gene: TRBJ2-7; d_gene: -; CDR3nt: TGTGCCAGCAGCCTGGACGGGGTCTCCTACGAGCAGTACTTC; CDR3aa: CASSLDGVSYEQYF
v_gene: TRBV28; j_gene: TRBJ1-2; d_gene: TRBD1; CDR3nt: TGTGCCAGCAGTACTCACTTGGGACAGCTCTATGGCTACACCTTC; CDR3aa: CASSTHLGQLYGYTF
v_gene: TRBV5-8; j_gene: TRBJ2-7; d_gene: -; CDR3nt: TGTGCCAGCAGCTATGTCCAGGCGCAGTACTTC; CDR3aa: CASSYVQAQYF
v_gene: TRBV5-1; j_gene: TRBJ2-7; d_gene: TRBD2; CDR3nt: TGCGCCAGCAGCTTCACTAGCGGGGACTCCTACGAGCAGTACTTC; CDR3aa: CASSFTSGDSYEQYF
v_gene: TRBV27; j_gene: TRBJ1-4; d_gene: -; CDR3nt: TGTGCCAGCATGACAGATAATGAAAAACTGTTTTTT; CDR3aa: CASMTDNEKLFF
v_gene: TRBV5-8; j_gene: TRBJ2-7; d_gene: -; CDR3nt: TGTGCCAGCAGCTTGCCGTCGGACTATCCGGGGTACGAGCAGTACTTC; CDR3aa: CASSLPSDYPGYEQYF
v_gene: TRBV7-9; j_gene: TRBJ2-5; d_gene: TRBD1; CDR3nt: TGTGCCAGCAGCTACTCCTTGACAGGGGAGGAGACCCAGTACTTC; CDR3aa: CASSYSLTGEETQYF
v_gene: TRBV4-1; j_gene: TRBJ2-7; d_gene: TRBD1; CDR3nt: TGCGCCAGCAGCCAAGATTCCCGGGACAGACACCTTTTC; CDR3aa: CASSQDSRDRHLF
v_gene: TRBV7-9; j_gene: TRBJ2-5; d_gene: -; CDR3nt: TGTGCCAGCAGCCTAATAGACAGACAAGAGACCCAGTACTTC; CDR3aa: CASSLIDRQETQYF
v_gene: TRBV19; j_gene: TRBJ1-2; d_gene: -; CDR3nt: TGTGCCAGTAGAGTTTATGCTGGGACAATACATGGGAGCTACACCTTC; CDR3aa: CASRVYAGTIHGSYTF
v_gene: TRBV18; j_gene: TRBJ2-7; d_gene: -; CDR3nt: TGTGCCAGCTCACCACTTAATCAGGCCCTCGAGCAGTACTTC; CDR3aa: CASSPLNQALEQYF
v_gene: TRBV5-1; j_gene: TRBJ1-3; d_gene: -; CDR3nt: TGCGCCAGCAGCTTGGCAGGGTACGGAAACACCATATATTTT; CDR3aa: CASSLAGYGNTIYF
v_gene: TRBV4-2; j_gene: TRBJ1-1; d_gene: -; CDR3nt: TGTGCCAGCAGCCAAGGGCTCATGAACACTGAAGCTTTCTTT; CDR3aa: CASSQGLMNTEAFF
v_gene: TRBV5-6; j_gene: TRBJ1-2; d_gene: TRBD1; CDR3nt: TGTGCCAGCAGCACCGGGACAGTAATCTATGGCTACACCTTC; CDR3aa: CASSTGTVIYGYTF
v_gene: TRBV2; j_gene: TRBJ1-1; d_gene: -; CDR3nt: TGTGCCAGCAGTGAAACCGGACAGTGGAACACTGAAGCTTTCTTT; CDR3aa: CASSETGQWNTEAFF
v_gene: TRBV5-1; j_gene: TRBJ2-2; d_gene: -; CDR3nt: TGCGCCAGCAGCTTGGCGGCGGATACGAACACCGGGGAGCTGTTTTTT; CDR3aa: CASSLAADTNTGELFF
v_gene: TRBV18; j_gene: TRBJ2-5; d_gene: TRBD1; CDR3nt: TGTGCCAGCTCAACCGGGACAGGGGATCTAGAGACCCAGTACTTC; CDR3aa: CASSTGTGDLETQYF
v_gene: TRBV18; j_gene: TRBJ1-5; d_gene: -; CDR3nt: TGTGCCAGCTCACCACCGGGCCAGGGCCAACAGCCCCAGCATTTT; CDR3aa: CASSPPGQGQQPQHF
v_gene: TRBV11-2; j_gene: TRBJ2-5; d_gene: -; CDR3nt: TGTGCCAGCAGCTCGTCGGACAGATTATTACAAGAGACCCAGTACTTC; CDR3aa: CASSSSDRLLQETQYF
v_gene: TRBV28; j_gene: TRBJ1-2; d_gene: -; CDR3nt: TGTGCCAGCAGTTTATGGGGACTCTGGACGGGAGGCTACACCTTC; CDR3aa: CASSLWGLWTGGYTF
v_gene: TRBV30; j_gene: TRBJ1-5; d_gene: TRBD1; CDR3nt: TGTGCCTGGAGTGGAGGGGGCGTGGGGCAGCCCCAGCATTTT; CDR3aa: CAWSGGGVGQPQHF
v_gene: TRBV18; j_gene: TRBJ2-2; d_gene: TRBD1; CDR3nt: TGTGCCAGCTCACCCAATCTACAGGGGGCCGTTACCGGGGAGCTGTTTTTT; CDR3aa: CASSPNLQGAVTGELFF
v_gene: TRBV11-2; j_gene: TRBJ2-1; d_gene: TRBD1; CDR3nt: TGTGCCAGCAGCACCGGGACAGGGGGCATGGTCAATGAGCAGTTCTTC; CDR3aa: CASSTGTGGMVNEQFF
v_gene: TRBV9; j_gene: TRBJ2-3; d_gene: TRBD2; CDR3nt: TGTGCCAGCAGCGTCCGGACTAGCGGGAAGGATACGCAGTATTTT; CDR3aa: CASSVRTSGKDTQYF
v_gene: TRBV7-9; j_gene: TRBJ1-3; d_gene: -; CDR3nt: TGTGCCAGCAGCTTGGAGGGGCGCCTCGGAAACACCATATATTTT; CDR3aa: CASSLEGRLGNTIYF
v_gene: TRBV19; j_gene: TRBJ2-4; d_gene: TRBD1; CDR3nt: TGTGCCAGTAGTGTGGACAGGGAAAAGAACATTCAGTACTTC; CDR3aa: CASSVDREKNIQYF
v_gene: TRBV7-9; j_gene: TRBJ2-1; d_gene: -; CDR3nt: TGTGCCAGCAGCTTAACTAGCAAGAATGAGCAGTTCTTC; CDR3aa: CASSLTSKNEQFF
v_gene: TRBV7-3; j_gene: TRBJ2-1; d_gene: -; CDR3nt: TGTGCCAGCAGCGAAATGGCCCGGGGAGGAAATGAGCAGTTCTTC; CDR3aa: CASSEMARGGNEQFF
v_gene: TRBV2; j_gene: TRBJ2-7; d_gene: -; CDR3nt: TGTGCCAGCAGTGATGCCTCGGGAGTCCCCCACGAGCAGTACTTC; CDR3aa: CASSDASGVPHEQYF
v_gene: TRBV7-6; j_gene: TRBJ2-3; d_gene: TRBD2; CDR3nt: TGTGCCAGCAGCTTAGCCCCTTCCCTAGCGGGCACAGATACGCAGTATTTT; CDR3aa: CASSLAPSLAGTDTQYF
v_gene: TRBV6-1; j_gene: TRBJ2-7; d_gene: TRBD2; CDR3nt: TGTGCCAGCAGGGTTACTAGCGGGAGTACCCACGAGCAGTACTTC; CDR3aa: CASRVTSGSTHEQYF
v_gene: TRBV5-4; j_gene: TRBJ1-2; d_gene: TRBD1; CDR3nt: TGTGCCAGCAGCTTGCCCTACAGGGGGATAAATGATGGCTACACCTTC; CDR3aa: CASSLPYRGINDGYTF
v_gene: TRBV6-5; j_gene: TRBJ1-2; d_gene: TRBD1; CDR3nt: TGTGCCAGCGGGACAGGAGACACCTATGGCTACACCTTC; CDR3aa: CASGTGDTYGYTF